The sequence of this T cell receptor beta chain was determined in a study of radiotherapy plus CTLA-4 blockade in lung cancer. Study details: Among enrolled patients, about 18% responded and more than 25% achieved disease control. Study-level findings and limits: It was early blood T cell clone dynamics, with interferon-beta, that reportedly best predicted response.

CDR1 is SNHLY and CDR2 is FYNNEI in the germline V gene. The CDR3 runs to 13 residues. Trimming took 2 bases from V and 9 from J, leaving 13 bases between them. Assay: immunoSEQ multiplex PCR; the TCRdb copy retains only in-frame clones and omits some. The sample has 89,000 or so clones; around 86% are singletons. Comment on this clone: The antigen is undetermined.

The clonotype comes from a human donor with non-small cell lung cancer who had a partial response to radiotherapy plus ipilimumab. Sequences were derived from peripheral blood, sampled from a patient treated with radiotherapy plus ipilimumab. This chain links TRBV2 with TRBJ1-1, with a possible D match to TRBD1 (6 bases). This CDR3 is CASSESYREKAFF. Here the CDR3 DNA reads TGTGCCAGCAGTGAATCGTACAGGGAGAAAGCTTTCTTT.